Listed here are 7 T cell receptor beta chains from one sample, sequenced in a study of blood T cell repertoires in COVID-19. The protocol was immunoSEQ multiplex PCR, while the TCRdb copy is restricted to in-frame clones and leaves out a portion. The table shows around 250,000 clones, with 86% occurring only once. Sequencing was performed on peripheral blood. The source is a man in his sixties with acute or convalescent COVID-19.

The J gene is TRBJ2-5, the V gene TRBV20-1, with TRBD2 matching over 7 bases. Trimming removed 6 bases from V and 13 bases from J; junction bases left unmatched: 11. Germline values: CDR1 DFQATT, CDR2 SNEGSKA (reference sequence). The length of the CDR3 is 11 residues. The CDR3 DNA reads TGCAGTGCGATCCTAGCGGACACACTGTACTTC. Amino acid sequence: CSAILADTLYF.

This clone was seen just once. The chain couples TRBV19 to TRBJ2-5; 8 bases agree with TRBD2. CDR1 is LNHDA and CDR2 is SQIVND in the germline V gene (reference sequence). This CDR3 has 19 amino acids. V lost 6 bases and J lost 3; bases outside the gene matches: 21. CDR3 coding DNA: TGTGCCAGTAGCCGCCGGGGTTATAGCGGGACCCCTGGGGAAGAGACCCAGTACTTC. Its protein product is CASSRRGYSGTPGEETQYF. The full variable domain, its missing parts supplied by reference TRBV19 and TRBJ2-5, is DGGITQSPKYLFRKEGQNVTLSCEQNLNHDAMYWYRQDPGQGLRLIYYSQIVNDFQKGDIAEGYSVSREKKESFPLTVTSAQKNPTAFYLCASSRRGYSGTPGEETQYFGPGTRLLVL.

This chain uses TRBV6-6 with TRBJ1-1, with D uncertain. CDR3 length equals 16 residues. The germline CDR1 and CDR2 sequences are MNHNY and SVGAGI (reference sequence). V lost 6 bases, J lost 1 base, and 18 bases lay in between. CDR3: CASSLTPLRTNTEAFF. As DNA, the CDR3 is TGTGCCAGCAGCCTAACCCCTCTTCGTACGAACACTGAAGCTTTCTTT.

J is TRBJ2-3 and V is TRBV4-3; 8 bases agree with TRBD2. The V gene end was trimmed by 0 bases and the J gene end by 3 bases; junction bases not matched to a gene: 5. This CDR3 is built from 16 residues. Germline values: CDR1 LGHNA, CDR2 YSLEER. The CDR3 sequence: CASSQEPGGVTDTQYF. CDR3 in DNA: TGCGCCAGCAGCCAAGAACCGGGAGGGGTAACAGATACGCAGTATTTT.

This clone was observed a single time. V is TRBV21-1 and J is TRBJ2-1; the table's D call, TRBD1, has no DNA check behind it. TRBV21-1 is a pseudogene. CDR3 size: 17 residues. The CDR3 spells CASSKGLDRSRYNEQFF. The DNA of the CDR3 is TGTGCCAGCAGCAAAGGATTGGACAGATCCCGCTACAATGAGCAGTTCTTC.

V gene TRBV7-4 combines with J gene TRBJ2-7, with TRBD1 identical over 7 bases. This CDR3 spans 14 amino acids. Germline values: CDR1 SGHVT, CDR2 SQSDAQ. V was pared by 7 bases and J by 3 bases, with 9 bases of the junction left unmatched. The CDR3 loop is CASTHRGTDYEQYF. CDR3 sequence (DNA): TGTGCCAGCACCCATAGGGGGACAGACTACGAGCAGTACTTC.

The rearrangement joins TRBV18 to TRBJ2-2; D may be TRBD2 (7 bases). The CDR3 is made up of 18 amino acids. Germline CDR1 KGHSH, CDR2 LQKENI. Trimming removed 6 bases at V and 0 bases at J, with 20 bases between. CDR3 amino acids: CASSPLRSGTTNTGELFF. CDR3 bases: TGTGCCAGCTCTCCCTTGAGAAGCGGGACAACGAACACCGGGGAGCTGTTTTTT. Based on the CDR3 plus reference TRBV18 and TRBJ2-2, the full variable domain is NAGVMQNPRHLVRRRGQEARLRCSPMKGHSHVYWYRQLPEEGLKFMVYLQKENIIDESGMPKERFSAEFPKEGPSILRIQQVVRGDSAAYFCASSPLRSGTTNTGELFFGEGSRLTVL.